This TCR beta chain was captured in a study of CD8+CD57+ T cells in acquired aplastic anemia. Study in general: The mean DNA yield obtained from sorted CD4+ and CD8+ cells came to 3.2 ug. Read counts for CD4+ cells (from healthy donors) averaged about 10.8 million.

Researchers used genomic DNA as the template to profile TCR beta VDJ and CDR3. TCRdb fed the reads into MiXCR, producing one record per CDR3 protein. The sample has tens of thousands of distinct CDR3 sequences, approximately 46% seen once. CDR1 is MNHEY and CDR2 is SMNVEV in the germline V gene (reference sequence). Germline trimming cut 4 bases from V and 11 bases from J; bases unmatched to any gene: 12. The CDR3 is 15 amino acids. This clonotype turned up a few times. Its antigen is not identified. Study results and caveats: The study identified more than 25 CD8+ CDR3 sequences shared by patients and controls.

The V and J genes are TRBV27 and TRBJ1-2, with 11 nucleotides matching TRBD1. Material: sorted CD4+, CD8+, or CD8+CD57+ T cells (not recorded which) from PBMCs. This sequence originates from a human donor in good health, serving as a control. CDR3 in DNA: TGTGCCAGCAGTTCCGGAATGGACAGGGGGCGTCTGTACACCTTC. It codes for CASSSGMDRGRLYTF.